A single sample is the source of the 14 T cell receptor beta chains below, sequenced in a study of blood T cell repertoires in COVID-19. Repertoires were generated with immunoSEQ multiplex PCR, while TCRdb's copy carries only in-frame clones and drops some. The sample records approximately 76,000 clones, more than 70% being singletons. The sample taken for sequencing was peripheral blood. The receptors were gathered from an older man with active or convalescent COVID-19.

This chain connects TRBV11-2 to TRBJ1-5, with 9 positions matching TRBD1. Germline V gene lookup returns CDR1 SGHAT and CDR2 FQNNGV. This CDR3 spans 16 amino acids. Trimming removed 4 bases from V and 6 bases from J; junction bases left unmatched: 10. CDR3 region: CASSWGSGTGIQPQHF. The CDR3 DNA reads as TGTGCCAGCAGCTGGGGCTCCGGGACAGGGATTCAGCCCCAGCATTTT.

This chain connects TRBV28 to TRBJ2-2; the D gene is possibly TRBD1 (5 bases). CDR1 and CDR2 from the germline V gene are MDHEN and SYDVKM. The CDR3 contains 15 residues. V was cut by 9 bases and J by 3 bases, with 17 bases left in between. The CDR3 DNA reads TGTGCCAGTCGTATTTCCCAAGGGGACACCGGGGAGCTGTTTTTT. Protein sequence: CASRISQGDTGELFF.

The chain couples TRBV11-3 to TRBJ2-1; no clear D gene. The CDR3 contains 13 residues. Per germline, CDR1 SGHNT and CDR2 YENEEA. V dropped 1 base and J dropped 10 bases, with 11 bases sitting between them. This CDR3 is CASSLVSAGEQFF. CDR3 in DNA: TGTGCCAGCAGCTTAGTGAGTGCAGGCGAGCAGTTCTTC.

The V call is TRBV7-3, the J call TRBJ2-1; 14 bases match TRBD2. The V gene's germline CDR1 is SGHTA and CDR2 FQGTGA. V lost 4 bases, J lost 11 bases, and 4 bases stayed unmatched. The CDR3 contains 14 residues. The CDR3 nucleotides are TGTGCCAGCAGCTCCAGGACTAGCGGGGGGCAGCAGTTCTTC. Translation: CASSSRTSGGQQFF.

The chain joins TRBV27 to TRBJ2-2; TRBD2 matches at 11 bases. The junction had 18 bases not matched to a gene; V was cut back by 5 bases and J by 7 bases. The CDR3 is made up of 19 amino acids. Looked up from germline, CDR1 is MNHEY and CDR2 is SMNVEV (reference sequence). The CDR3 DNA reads TGTGCCAGCAGTCCCCGGGGAGTAGCGGGAGGGGTTAACGGCGGGGAGCTGTTTTTT. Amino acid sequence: CASSPRGVAGGVNGGELFF.

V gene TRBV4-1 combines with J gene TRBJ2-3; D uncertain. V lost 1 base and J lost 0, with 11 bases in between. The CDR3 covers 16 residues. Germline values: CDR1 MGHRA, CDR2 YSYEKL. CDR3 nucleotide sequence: TGCGCCAGCAGCCAAGGGCACAGCTCTAGCACAGATACGCAGTATTTT. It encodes CASSQGHSSSTDTQYF.

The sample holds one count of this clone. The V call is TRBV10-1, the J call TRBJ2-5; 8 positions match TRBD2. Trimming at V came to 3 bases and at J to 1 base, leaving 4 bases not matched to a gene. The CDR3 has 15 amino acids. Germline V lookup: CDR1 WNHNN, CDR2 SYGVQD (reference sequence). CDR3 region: CASSDDGGGQETQYF. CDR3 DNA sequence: TGCGCCAGCAGTGATGACGGGGGGGGCCAAGAGACCCAGTACTTC.

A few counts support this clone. This CDR3 is CASSSQGQTEAFF. The CDR3 DNA follows: TGTGCCAGCAGCTCACAGGGCCAGACTGAAGCTTTCTTT. The chain has TRBV11-1 and TRBJ1-1, with TRBD1 as a possible D gene (6 bases). Trimming shortened V by 4 bases and J by 5 bases, and 11 bases separated the two germline ends. This CDR3 is 13 amino acids long. Germline lookup yields CDR1 SGHAT and CDR2 FQDESV (reference sequence).

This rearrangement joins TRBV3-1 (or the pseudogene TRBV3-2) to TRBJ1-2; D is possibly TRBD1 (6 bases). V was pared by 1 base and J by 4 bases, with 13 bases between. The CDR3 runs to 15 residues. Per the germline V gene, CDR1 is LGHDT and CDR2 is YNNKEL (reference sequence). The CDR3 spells CASSQGLGRGYGYTF. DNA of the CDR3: TGTGCCAGCAGCCAAGGACTCGGCAGGGGCTATGGCTACACCTTC.

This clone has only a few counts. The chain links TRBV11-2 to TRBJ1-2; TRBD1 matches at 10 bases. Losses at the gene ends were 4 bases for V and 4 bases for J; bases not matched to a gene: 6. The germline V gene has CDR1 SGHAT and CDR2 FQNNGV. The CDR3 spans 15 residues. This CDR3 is CASSSPGQGSYGYTF. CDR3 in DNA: TGTGCCAGCAGCTCCCCGGGACAGGGGTCCTATGGCTACACCTTC.

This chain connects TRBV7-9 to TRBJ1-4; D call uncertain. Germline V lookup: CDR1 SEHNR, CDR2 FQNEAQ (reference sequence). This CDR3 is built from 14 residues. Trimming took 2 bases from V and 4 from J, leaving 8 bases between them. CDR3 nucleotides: TGTGCCAGCAGCTTATCTGGGCTTAATGAAAAACTGTTTTTT. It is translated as CASSLSGLNEKLFF.

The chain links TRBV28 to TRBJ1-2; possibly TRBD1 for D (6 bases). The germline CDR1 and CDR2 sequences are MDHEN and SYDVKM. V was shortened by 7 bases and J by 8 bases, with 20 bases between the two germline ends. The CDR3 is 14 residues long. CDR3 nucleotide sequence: TGTGCCAGCATAACGATGGCAGGGGTGAAGGGCTACACCTTC. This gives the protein CASITMAGVKGYTF.

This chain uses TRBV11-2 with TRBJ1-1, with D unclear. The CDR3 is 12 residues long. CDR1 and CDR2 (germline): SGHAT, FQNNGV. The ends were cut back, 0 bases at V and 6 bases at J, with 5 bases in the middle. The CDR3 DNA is TGTGCCAGCAGCTTAGACTCGGCTGAAGCTTTCTTT. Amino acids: CASSLDSAEAFF.

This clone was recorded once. The CDR3 spells CAWSVRRDRVYSNYGYTF. The DNA of the CDR3 is TGTGCCTGGAGTGTACGGAGGGACAGGGTATACTCTAACTATGGCTACACCTTC. The chain couples TRBV30 to TRBJ1-2; 9 nucleotides match TRBD1. The length of the CDR3 is 18 residues. With V trimmed by 0 bases and J by 0 bases, 11 bases remained unmatched. Germline assignment: CDR1 GTSNPN and CDR2 SVGIG (reference sequence).